This passage covers 2 T cell receptor beta chains from one sample sequenced in a study of blood T cell repertoires in COVID-19 (dated by TCRdb to the early 2020s). Libraries were constructed by the immunoSEQ multiplex PCR assay. In TCRdb, the immuneACCESS table is reduced to in-frame sequences with V and J assigned. These tables do not hold every clone; where another copy was compared, an unresolved V gene accounts for under half, and the others remain unexplained. The sample table shows fewer than 250,000 clones, and 84% are seen once. Approximately 7.3% of the sample is in the top ten clones. Input material: PBMCs or T cells enriched from blood (not recorded which). All receptors come from a woman in her forties who had recovered from COVID-19.

On this clone: The junction departs from germline at one end; a sequencing error may be responsible. CDR3: CAISEYRFGGTYGQYF. The CDR3 DNA reads TGTGCCATCAGTGAATATAGGTTCGGGGGGACCTACGGGCAGTACTTC. The chain couples TRBV10-3 to TRBJ2-7, with TRBD2 identical over 7 bases. CDR1 and CDR2 from the germline V gene are ENHRY and SYGVKD. The CDR3 sequence is 16 residues long.

This sequence joins TRBV28 and TRBJ2-3, with D tentatively TRBD2 (5 bases). V was cut by 5 bases and J by 4 bases, with 13 bases left in between. The V gene's germline CDR1 is MDHEN and CDR2 SYDVKM. The CDR3 spans 14 residues. CDR3 sequence: CASSRHSGADTQYF. Written as DNA, the CDR3 is TGTGCCAGCAGTCGACATTCCGGGGCAGATACGCAGTATTTT. Full variable domain (rest looked up from reference TRBV28 and TRBJ2-3): DVKVTQSSRYLVKRTGEKVFLECVQDMDHENMFWYRQDPGLGLRLIYFSYDVKMKEKGDIPEGYSVSREKKERFSLILESASTNQTSMYLCASSRHSGADTQYFGPGTRLTVL.